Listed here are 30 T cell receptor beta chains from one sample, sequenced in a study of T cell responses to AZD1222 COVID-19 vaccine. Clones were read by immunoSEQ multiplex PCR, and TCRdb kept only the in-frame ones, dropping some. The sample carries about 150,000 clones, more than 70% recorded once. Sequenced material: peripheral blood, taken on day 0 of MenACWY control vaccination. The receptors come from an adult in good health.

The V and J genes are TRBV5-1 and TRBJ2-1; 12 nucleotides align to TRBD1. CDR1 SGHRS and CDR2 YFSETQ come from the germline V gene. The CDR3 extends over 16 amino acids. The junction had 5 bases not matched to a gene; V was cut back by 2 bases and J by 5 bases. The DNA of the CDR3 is TGCGCCAGCAGCTTACCCGGGACAGGGGGCCACAATGAGCAGTTCTTC. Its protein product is CASSLPGTGGHNEQFF.

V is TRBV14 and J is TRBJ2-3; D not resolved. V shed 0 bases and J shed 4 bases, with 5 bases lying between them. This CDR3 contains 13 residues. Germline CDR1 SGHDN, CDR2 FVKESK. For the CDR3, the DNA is TGTGCCAGCAGCCAAGACAGATCAGATACGCAGTATTTT. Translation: CASSQDRSDTQYF.

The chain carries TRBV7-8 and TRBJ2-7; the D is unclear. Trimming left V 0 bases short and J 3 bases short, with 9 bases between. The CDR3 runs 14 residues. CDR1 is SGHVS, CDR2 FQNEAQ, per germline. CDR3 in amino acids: CASSLAELSYEQYF. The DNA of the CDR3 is TGTGCCAGCAGCTTAGCGGAACTGAGCTACGAGCAGTACTTC.

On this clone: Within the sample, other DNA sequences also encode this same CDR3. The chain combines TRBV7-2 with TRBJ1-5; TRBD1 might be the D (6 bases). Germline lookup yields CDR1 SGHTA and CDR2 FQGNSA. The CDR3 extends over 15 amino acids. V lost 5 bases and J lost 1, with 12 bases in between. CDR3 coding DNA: TGTGCCAGCAGCCGTACCGGGGGCAGCAATCAGCCCCAGCATTTT. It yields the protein CASSRTGGSNQPQHF.

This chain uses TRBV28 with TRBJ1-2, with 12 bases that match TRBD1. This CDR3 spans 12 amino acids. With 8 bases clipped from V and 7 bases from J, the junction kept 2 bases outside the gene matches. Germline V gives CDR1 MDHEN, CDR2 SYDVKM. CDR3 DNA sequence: TGTGCCAGCGGGGGACAGGGGGCTGGCTACACCTTC. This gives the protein CASGGQGAGYTF.

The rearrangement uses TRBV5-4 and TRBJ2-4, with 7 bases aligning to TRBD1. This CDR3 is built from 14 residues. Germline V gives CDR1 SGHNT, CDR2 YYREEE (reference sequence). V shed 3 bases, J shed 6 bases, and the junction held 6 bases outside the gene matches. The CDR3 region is CASSSNPGGNIQYF. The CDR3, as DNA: TGTGCCAGCAGCTCGAACCCAGGGGGAAACATTCAGTACTTC.

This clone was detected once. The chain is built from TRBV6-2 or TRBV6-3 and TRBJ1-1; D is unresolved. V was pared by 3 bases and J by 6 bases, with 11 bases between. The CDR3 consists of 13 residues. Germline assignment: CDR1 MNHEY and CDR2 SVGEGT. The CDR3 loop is CASSYLLRSEAFF. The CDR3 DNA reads TGTGCCAGCAGTTATCTTTTGCGCTCTGAAGCTTTCTTT.

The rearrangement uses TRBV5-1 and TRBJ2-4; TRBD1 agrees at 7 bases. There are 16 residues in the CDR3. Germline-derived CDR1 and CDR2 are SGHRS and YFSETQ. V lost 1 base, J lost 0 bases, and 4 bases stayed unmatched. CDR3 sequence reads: CASSLYRGLAKNIQYF. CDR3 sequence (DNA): TGCGCCAGCAGCTTGTATAGGGGGCTAGCCAAAAACATTCAGTACTTC.

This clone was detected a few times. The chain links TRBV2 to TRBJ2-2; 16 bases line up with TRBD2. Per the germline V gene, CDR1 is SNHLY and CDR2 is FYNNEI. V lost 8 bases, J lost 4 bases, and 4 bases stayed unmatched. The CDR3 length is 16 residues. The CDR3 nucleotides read TGTGCCAGCGGGGGGACTAGCGGGAGGGCCACCGGGGAGCTGTTTTTT. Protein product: CASGGTSGRATGELFF. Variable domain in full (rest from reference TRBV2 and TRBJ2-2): EPEVTQTPSHQVTQMGQEVILRCVPISNHLYFYWYRQILGQKVEFLVSFYNNEISEKSEIFDDQFSVERPDGSNFTLKIRSTKLEDSAMYFCASGGTSGRATGELFFGEGSRLTVL.

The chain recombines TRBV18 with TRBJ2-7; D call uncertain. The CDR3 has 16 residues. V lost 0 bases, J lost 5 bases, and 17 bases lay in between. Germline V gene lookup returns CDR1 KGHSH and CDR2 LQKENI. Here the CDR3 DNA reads TGTGCCAGCTCACCACCGGGTTTCAGACATTCCAACGAGCAGTACTTC. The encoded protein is CASSPPGFRHSNEQYF.

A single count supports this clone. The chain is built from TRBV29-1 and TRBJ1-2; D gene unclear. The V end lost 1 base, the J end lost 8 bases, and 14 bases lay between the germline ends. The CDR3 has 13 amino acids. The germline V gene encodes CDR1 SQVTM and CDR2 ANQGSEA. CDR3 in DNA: TGCAGCGTTGAAGTAGACACACGGAGGGGCTACACCTTC. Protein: CSVEVDTRRGYTF.

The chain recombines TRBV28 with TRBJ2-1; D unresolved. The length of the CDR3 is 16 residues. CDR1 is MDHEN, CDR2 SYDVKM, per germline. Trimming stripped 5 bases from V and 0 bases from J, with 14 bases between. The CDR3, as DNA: TGTGCCAGCAGTCAGACGGACGCGAGCTCCTACAATGAGCAGTTCTTC. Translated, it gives CASSQTDASSYNEQFF. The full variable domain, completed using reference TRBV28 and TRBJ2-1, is DVKVTQSSRYLVKRTGEKVFLECVQDMDHENMFWYRQDPGLGLRLIYFSYDVKMKEKGDIPEGYSVSREKKERFSLILESASTNQTSMYLCASSQTDASSYNEQFFGPGTRLTVL.

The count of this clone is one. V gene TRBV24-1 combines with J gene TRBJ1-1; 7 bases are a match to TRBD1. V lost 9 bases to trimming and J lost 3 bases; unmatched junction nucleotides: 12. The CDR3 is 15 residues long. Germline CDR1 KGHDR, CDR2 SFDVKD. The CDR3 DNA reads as TGTGCCACCCGTTCACCCACAGGGGCGGACACTGAAGCTTTCTTT. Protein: CATRSPTGADTEAFF.

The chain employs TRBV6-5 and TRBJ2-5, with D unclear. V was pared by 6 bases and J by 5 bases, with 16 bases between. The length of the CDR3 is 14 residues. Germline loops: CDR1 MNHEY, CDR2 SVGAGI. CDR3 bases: TGTGCCAGCAGCCGCAATGGGGTACGCGAGACCCAGTACTTC. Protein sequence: CASSRNGVRETQYF.

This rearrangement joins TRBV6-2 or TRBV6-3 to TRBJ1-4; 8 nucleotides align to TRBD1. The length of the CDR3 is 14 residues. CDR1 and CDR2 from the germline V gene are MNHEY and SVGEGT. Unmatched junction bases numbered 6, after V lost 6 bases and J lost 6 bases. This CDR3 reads CASSRQGSDEKLFF. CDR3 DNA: TGTGCCAGCAGCAGACAGGGGTCCGATGAAAAACTGTTTTTT.

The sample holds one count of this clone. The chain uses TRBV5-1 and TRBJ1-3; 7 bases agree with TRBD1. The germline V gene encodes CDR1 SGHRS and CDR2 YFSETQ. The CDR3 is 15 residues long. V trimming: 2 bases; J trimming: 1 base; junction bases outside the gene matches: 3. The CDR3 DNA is TGCGCCAGCAGCTTAGAGGACAGGTCTGGAAACACCATATATTTT. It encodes CASSLEDRSGNTIYF.

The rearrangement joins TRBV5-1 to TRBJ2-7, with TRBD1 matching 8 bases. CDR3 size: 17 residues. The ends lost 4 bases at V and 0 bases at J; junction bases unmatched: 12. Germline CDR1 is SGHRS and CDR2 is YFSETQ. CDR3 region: CASSLYTRGQVSYEQYF. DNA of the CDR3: TGCGCCAGCAGCCTATATACTCGGGGACAGGTCTCCTACGAGCAGTACTTC.

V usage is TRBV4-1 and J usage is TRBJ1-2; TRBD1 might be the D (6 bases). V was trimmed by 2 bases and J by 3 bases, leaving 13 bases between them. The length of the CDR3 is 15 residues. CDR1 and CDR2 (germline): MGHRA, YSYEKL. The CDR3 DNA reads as TGCGCCAGCAGCCAACCCCGGGGGGCCCACTATGGCTACACCTTC. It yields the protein CASSQPRGAHYGYTF.

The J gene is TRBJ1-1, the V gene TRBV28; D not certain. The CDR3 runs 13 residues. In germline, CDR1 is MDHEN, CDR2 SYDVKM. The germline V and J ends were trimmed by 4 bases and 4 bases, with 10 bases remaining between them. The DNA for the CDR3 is TGTGCCAGCAGTTACAGCGTGGGCACTGAAGCTTTCTTT. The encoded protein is CASSYSVGTEAFF. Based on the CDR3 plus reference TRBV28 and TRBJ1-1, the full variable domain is DVKVTQSSRYLVKRTGEKVFLECVQDMDHENMFWYRQDPGLGLRLIYFSYDVKMKEKGDIPEGYSVSREKKERFSLILESASTNQTSMYLCASSYSVGTEAFFGQGTRLTVV.

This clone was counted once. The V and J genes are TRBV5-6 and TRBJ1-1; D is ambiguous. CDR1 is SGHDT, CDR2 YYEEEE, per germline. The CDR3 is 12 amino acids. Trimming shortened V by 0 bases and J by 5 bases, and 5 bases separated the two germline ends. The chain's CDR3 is CASSLGRTEAFF. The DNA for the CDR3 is TGTGCCAGCAGCTTGGGGCGTACTGAAGCTTTCTTT.

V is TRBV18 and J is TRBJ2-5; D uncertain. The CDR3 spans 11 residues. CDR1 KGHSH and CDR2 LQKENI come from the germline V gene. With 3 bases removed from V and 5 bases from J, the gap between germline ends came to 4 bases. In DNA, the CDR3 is TGTGCCAGCTCACCCTCGGAGACCCAGTACTTC. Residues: CASSPSETQYF.

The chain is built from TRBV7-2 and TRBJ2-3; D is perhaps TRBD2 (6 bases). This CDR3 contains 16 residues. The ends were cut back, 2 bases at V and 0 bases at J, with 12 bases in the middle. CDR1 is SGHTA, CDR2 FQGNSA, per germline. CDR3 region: CASSLFRGSSTDTQYF. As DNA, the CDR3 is TGTGCCAGCAGCTTATTTCGGGGGTCGAGCACAGATACGCAGTATTTT.

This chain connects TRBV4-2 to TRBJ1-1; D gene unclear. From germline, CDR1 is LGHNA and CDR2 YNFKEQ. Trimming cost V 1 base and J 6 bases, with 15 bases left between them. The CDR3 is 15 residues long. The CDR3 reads CASSQVTAESAEAFF. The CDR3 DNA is TGTGCCAGCAGCCAAGTCACGGCGGAATCCGCTGAAGCTTTCTTT.

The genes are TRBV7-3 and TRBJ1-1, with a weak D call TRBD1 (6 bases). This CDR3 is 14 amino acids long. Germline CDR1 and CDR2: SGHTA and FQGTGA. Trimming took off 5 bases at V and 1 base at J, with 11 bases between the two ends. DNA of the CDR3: TGTGCCAGCAGCCCAACGGGGGCGAACACTGAAGCTTTCTTT. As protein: CASSPTGANTEAFF. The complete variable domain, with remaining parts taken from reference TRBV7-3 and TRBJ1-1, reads GAGVSQTPSNKVTEKGKYVELRCDPISGHTALYWYRQSLGQGPEFLIYFQGTGAADDSGLPNDRFFAVRPEGSVSTLKIQRTERGDSAVYLCASSPTGANTEAFFGQGTRLTVV.

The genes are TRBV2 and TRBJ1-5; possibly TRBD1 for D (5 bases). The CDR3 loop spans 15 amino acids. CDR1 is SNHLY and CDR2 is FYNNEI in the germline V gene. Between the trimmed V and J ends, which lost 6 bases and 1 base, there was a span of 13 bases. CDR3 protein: CASSLGQRSNQPQHF. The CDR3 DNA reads TGTGCCAGCAGCCTCGGACAACGAAGCAATCAGCCCCAGCATTTT.

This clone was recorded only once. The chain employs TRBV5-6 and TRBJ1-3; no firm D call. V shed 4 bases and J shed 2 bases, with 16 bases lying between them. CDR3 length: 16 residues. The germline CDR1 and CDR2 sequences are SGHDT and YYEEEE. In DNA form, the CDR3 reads TGTGCCAGCAGCGTCGTCCCCACAGCCCCTGGAAACACCATATATTTT. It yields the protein CASSVVPTAPGNTIYF.

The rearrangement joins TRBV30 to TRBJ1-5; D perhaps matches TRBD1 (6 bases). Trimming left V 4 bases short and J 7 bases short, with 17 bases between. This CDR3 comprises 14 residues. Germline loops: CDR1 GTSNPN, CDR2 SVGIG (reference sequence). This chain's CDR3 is CAWKFEGVDQPQHF. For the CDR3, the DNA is TGTGCCTGGAAGTTTGAGGGGGTGGACCAGCCCCAGCATTTT.

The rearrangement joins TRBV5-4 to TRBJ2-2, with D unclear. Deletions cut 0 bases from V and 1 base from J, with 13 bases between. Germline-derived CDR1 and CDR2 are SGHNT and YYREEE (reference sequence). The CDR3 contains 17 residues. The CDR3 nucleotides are TGTGCCAGCAGCTTGGATATTGGACGGCAGAACACCGGGGAGCTGTTTTTT. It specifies CASSLDIGRQNTGELFF.

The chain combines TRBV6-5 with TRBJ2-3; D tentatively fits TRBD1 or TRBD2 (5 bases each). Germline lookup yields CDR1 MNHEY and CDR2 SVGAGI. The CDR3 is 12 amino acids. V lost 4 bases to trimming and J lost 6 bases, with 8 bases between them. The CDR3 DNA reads TGTGCCAGCAGTTTCGAGGGGGATACGCAGTATTTT. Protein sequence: CASSFEGDTQYF.

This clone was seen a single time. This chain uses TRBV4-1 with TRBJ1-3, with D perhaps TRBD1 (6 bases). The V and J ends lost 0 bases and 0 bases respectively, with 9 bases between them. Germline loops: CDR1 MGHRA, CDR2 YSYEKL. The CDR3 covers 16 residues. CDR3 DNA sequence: TGCGCCAGCAGCCAAGAACCCAGGGGCTCTGGAAACACCATATATTTT. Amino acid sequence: CASSQEPRGSGNTIYF.